This T cell receptor beta chain stems from a study of technical replicates of blood from a few donors. This CDR3 contains 13 residues. Germline V lookup: CDR1 SNHLY, CDR2 FYNNEI. V lost 8 bases to trimming and J lost 5 bases, with 13 bases between them. The repertoire was sequenced with immunoSEQ multiplex PCR; TCRdb's copy has only in-frame clones and lacks some. The table lists about 13,000 clones, 85% to 95% of them singletons. The TCR originated in a human donor in good health. V usage is TRBV2 and J usage is TRBJ2-1, with a tentative D call TRBD1 (6 bases). What was sequenced was PBMCs. The CDR3 loop reads CASLEQGNNEQFF. In DNA, the CDR3 is TGTGCCAGCTTGGAACAGGGCAACAATGAGCAGTTCTTC.